Shown below are 7 T cell receptor beta chains from a single sample sequenced in a study of CD8 T cells in ankylosing spondylitis. A single record per CDR3 protein comes from TCRdb applying MiXCR to the 5' RACE reads. The sample shows a few hundred thousand distinct CDR3 sequences, over 9.5% of them seen only once. These receptors have no known antigen. Findings and limits, study-wide: One TCR beta motif, made up of roughly 8 highly homologous variants, appeared characteristic of ankylosing spondylitis blood.

The sequenced material came from blood, either unsorted or a sorted T cell fraction (not recorded which). The receptors come from a male donor with ankylosing spondylitis.

This clonotype was picked up a small number of times. V is TRBV9 and J is TRBJ1-1; a possible D gene is TRBD1 (6 bases). There are 16 residues in the CDR3. Germline CDR1 is SGDLS and CDR2 is YYNGEE. The germline V and J ends were trimmed by 4 bases and 5 bases, with 21 bases remaining between them. The CDR3 spells CASSPSTAGRGTEAFF. The CDR3 region has the DNA TGTGCCAGCAGCCCCAGTACCGCAGGGAGGGGGACTGAAGCTTTCTTT.

This clonotype came up many times. The V gene is TRBV7-9, the J gene TRBJ1-2; D is undetermined. With 4 bases removed from V and 7 bases from J, the gap between germline ends came to 10 bases. CDR3 length equals 12 residues. Germline V gene sequence: CDR1 SEHNR, CDR2 FQNEAQ (reference sequence). CDR3 amino acids: CASSYLTGGYTF. The CDR3 DNA sequence: TGTGCCAGCAGCTACCTTACTGGTGGCTACACCTTC.

This clonotype has more than one count but fewer than ten. V is TRBV27 and J is TRBJ1-5; D ambiguous. The CDR3 loop spans 14 amino acids. Germline CDR1 is MNHEY and CDR2 is SMNVEV (reference sequence). The V end lost 4 bases, the J end lost 4 bases, and 11 bases lay between the germline ends. The CDR3 region has the DNA TGTGCCAGCAGTTCCCACTTCCCTAATCAGCCCCAGCATTTT. It translates to CASSSHFPNQPQHF.

This clonotype was seen only a few times. This chain joins TRBV7-9 and TRBJ2-7, with D hard to call. This CDR3 has 12 amino acids. V gave up 1 base and J gave up 5 bases, with 6 bases separating them. Germline CDR1 SEHNR, CDR2 FQNEAQ (reference sequence). The CDR3 sequence: CASSLVLHEQYF. CDR3 nucleotide sequence: TGTGCCAGCAGCTTAGTCTTACACGAGCAGTACTTC.

This clonotype was detected a few times. The V gene is TRBV2, the J gene TRBJ2-3, with D possibly being TRBD1 or TRBD2 (6 bases each). V was pared by 5 bases and J by 5 bases, with 20 bases between. Germline V gene sequence: CDR1 SNHLY, CDR2 FYNNEI. The CDR3 extends over 16 amino acids. The CDR3 sequence is CASSSEEGGRGDTQYF. As DNA, the CDR3 is TGTGCCAGCAGTTCCGAGGAGGGGGGAAGAGGAGATACGCAGTATTTT.

This clonotype was found once. The V and J genes are TRBV27 and TRBJ2-1, with D perhaps matching TRBD2 (5 bases). Germline V gene lookup returns CDR1 MNHEY and CDR2 SMNVEV (reference sequence). The CDR3 spans 17 residues. V lost 4 bases to trimming and J lost 3 bases, with 19 bases between them. CDR3 in DNA: TGTGCCAGCAGTTGGAGCCCCGGACGGACTCTCTACAATGAGCAGTTCTTC. It is translated as CASSWSPGRTLYNEQFF.

This clonotype has more than one count but fewer than ten. The gene calls are TRBV20-1 and TRBJ2-5; D tentatively fits TRBD1 or TRBD2 (5 bases each). This CDR3 has 15 amino acids. V lost 4 bases to trimming and J lost 4 bases, with 19 bases between them. Germline V CDR1 and CDR2: DFQATT, SNEGSKA (reference sequence). CDR3 sequence: CSATGAPGLVETQYF. CDR3 DNA: TGCAGTGCTACCGGGGCCCCGGGGCTAGTAGAGACCCAGTACTTC.